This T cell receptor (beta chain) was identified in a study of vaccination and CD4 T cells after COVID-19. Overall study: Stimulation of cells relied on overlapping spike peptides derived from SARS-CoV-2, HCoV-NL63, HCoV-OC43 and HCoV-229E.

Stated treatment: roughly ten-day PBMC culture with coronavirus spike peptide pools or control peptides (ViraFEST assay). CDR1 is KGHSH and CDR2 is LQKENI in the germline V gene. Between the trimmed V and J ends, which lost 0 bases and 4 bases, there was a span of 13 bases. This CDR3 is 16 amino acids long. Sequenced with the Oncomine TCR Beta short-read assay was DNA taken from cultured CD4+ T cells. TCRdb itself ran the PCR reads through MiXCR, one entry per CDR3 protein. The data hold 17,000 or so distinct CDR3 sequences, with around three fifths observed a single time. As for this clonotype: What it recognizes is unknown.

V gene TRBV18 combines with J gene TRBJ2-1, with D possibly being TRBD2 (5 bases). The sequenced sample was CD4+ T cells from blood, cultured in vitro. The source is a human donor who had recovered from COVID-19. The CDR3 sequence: CASSPPNSVRYNEQFF. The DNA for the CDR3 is TGTGCCAGCTCACCACCGAATAGCGTACGGTACAATGAGCAGTTCTTC. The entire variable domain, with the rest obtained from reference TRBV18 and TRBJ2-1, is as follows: NAGVMQNPRHLVRRRGQEARLRCSPMKGHSHVYWYRQLPEEGLKFMVYLQKENIIDESGMPKERFSAEFPKEGPSILRIQQVVRGDSAAYFCASSPPNSVRYNEQFFGPGTRLTVL.